This T cell receptor beta chain was retrieved from a study of a mutant IDH1 vaccine in newly diagnosed glioma. Study in general: Treated patients showed a male proportion of around 60%, a female proportion of roughly 40%, and a mean age of approximately 40 years. The therapy given earlier, which was standard therapy, consisted of radiotherapy, temozolomide, or both, and most of the patients received both. Study-level points and caveats: The authors found pseudoprogression apparently unrelated to changes in top peripheral T cell clonotypes.

The time point denotes: baseline, week 1 (first vaccination visit). Treatment in this sample: pre-vaccination baseline after standard-of-care therapy. Concerning this clone: Antigen specificity is unknown.

The method was immunoSEQ multiplex PCR; TCRdb's version includes in-frame clones alone and lacks a portion of them. The repertoire holds 92,000 or so clones, with about four fifths as singletons. Germline lookup yields CDR1 SGHRS and CDR2 YFSETQ. The CDR3 is made up of 15 amino acids. The V gene lost 4 bases and the J gene lost 0 bases, with 10 bases spanning the gap. The sample in question was PBMCs, obtained from a glioma patient treated with radiotherapy, temozolomide or both. The sequence was collected from a man aged 40-50 years with glioma. Some clones in this sample may be carry-over from other donors' samples. The gene calls are TRBV5-1 and TRBJ2-2; no reliable D call. The CDR3 DNA follows: TGCGCCAGCAGCCTCGGTAACGCGAACACCGGGGAGCTGTTTTTT. This codes for CASSLGNANTGELFF.